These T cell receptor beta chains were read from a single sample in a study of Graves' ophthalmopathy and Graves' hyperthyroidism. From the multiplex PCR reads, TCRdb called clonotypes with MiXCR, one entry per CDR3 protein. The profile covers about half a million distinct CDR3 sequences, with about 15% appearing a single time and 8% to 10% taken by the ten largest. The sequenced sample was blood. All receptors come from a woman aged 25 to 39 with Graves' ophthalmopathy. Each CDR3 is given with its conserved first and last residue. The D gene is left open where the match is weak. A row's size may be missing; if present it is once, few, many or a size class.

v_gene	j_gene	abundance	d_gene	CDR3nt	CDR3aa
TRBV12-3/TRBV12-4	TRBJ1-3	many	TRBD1	TGTGCCAGCAGGTCTGGACAGGTGGATGGAAACACCATATATTTT	CASRSGQVDGNTIYF
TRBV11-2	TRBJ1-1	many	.	TGTGCCAGCAGGTCTCGGAAGAACACTGAAGCTTTCTTT	CASRSRKNTEAFF
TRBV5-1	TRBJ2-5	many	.	TGCGCCAGCAGCTCGGACAGCCCGCAAGAGACCCAGTACTTC	CASSSDSPQETQYF
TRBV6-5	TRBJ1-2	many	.	TGTGCCAGCAGTTACGGGGCGGGAGACGGCTATGGCTACACCTTC	CASSYGAGDGYGYTF
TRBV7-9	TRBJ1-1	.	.	TGTGCCAGCAGCTTAGAGGGATTCGACACTGAAGCTTTCTTT	CASSLEGFDTEAFF
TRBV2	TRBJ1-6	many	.	TGTGCCAGCGGAGGGGTTAGTTCACCCCTCCACTTT	CASGGVSSPLHF
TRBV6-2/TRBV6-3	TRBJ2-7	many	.	TGTGCCAGCAGATCAGGGGCCTCCTACGAGCAGTACTTC	CASRSGASYEQYF
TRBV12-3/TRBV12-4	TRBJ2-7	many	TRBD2	TGTGCCAGCAGTTTAGAAGCGTCGGGGAGGGGATCCTCCTACGAGCAGTACTTC	CASSLEASGRGSSYEQYF
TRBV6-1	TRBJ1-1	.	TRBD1	TGTGCCAGCAGGGGGACAGCTTCGAACACTGAAGCTTTCTTT	CASRGTASNTEAFF
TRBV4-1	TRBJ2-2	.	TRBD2	TGCGCCAGCGCCCTCGGGACTAGCTCGATCGAATATGGTCCCGGGGAGCTGTTTTTT	CASALGTSSIEYGPGELFF